This T cell receptor (beta chain) was sequenced for a study of shared clonotypes between healthy human individuals. TCRdb keeps only in-frame clones here, not all; method: immunoSEQ multiplex PCR. Of 850,000 to 1,200,000 clones in the sample, about 75% were seen once. Per germline, CDR1 SGHRS and CDR2 YFSETQ. Unmatched junction bases numbered 4, after V lost 7 bases and J lost 7 bases. This CDR3 comprises 12 residues. Sample: memory CD4+ T cells sorted from blood. Documented subset: CD45RA-negative fraction. The chain is built from TRBV5-1 and TRBJ2-1, with 8 bases lining up with TRBD2. The origin of this receptor is a young man in good health. The CDR3 reads CASRGGSNEQFF. The CDR3 nucleotides are TGCGCCAGCCGCGGGGGGAGTAATGAGCAGTTCTTC.